This TCR beta chain was observed in a study of PD-1 blockade in classical Hodgkin lymphoma. Study-wide results and caveats: Although disease activity or prior therapy may be involved, causes of the repertoire differences remain undefined. Lower baseline TCR diversity was reported for newly diagnosed patients than for healthy donors.

Measured with immunoSEQ multiplex PCR; TCRdb has only the in-frame clones, and not every one. The sample lists 20,000 to 25,000 clones; roughly 89% were seen once. The CDR3 is 13 residues long. Per the germline V gene, CDR1 is SGDLS and CDR2 is YYNGEE. The ends were cut back, 1 base at V and 3 bases at J, with 7 bases in the middle. On this clone itself: The antigen remains unidentified.

The time point was: newly diagnosed, previously untreated cHL patient sample. Using magnetic negative selection, the CD4+ T cells were separated out of thawed PBMCs. This TCR derives from a human donor with classical Hodgkin lymphoma. The specimen sequenced was CD4+ T cells from blood. The rearrangement joins TRBV9 to TRBJ1-1; perhaps TRBD1 as D (6 bases). The CDR3 region is CASSVSGDTEAFF. In DNA, the CDR3 is TGTGCCAGCAGCGTATCAGGGGACACTGAAGCTTTCTTT.